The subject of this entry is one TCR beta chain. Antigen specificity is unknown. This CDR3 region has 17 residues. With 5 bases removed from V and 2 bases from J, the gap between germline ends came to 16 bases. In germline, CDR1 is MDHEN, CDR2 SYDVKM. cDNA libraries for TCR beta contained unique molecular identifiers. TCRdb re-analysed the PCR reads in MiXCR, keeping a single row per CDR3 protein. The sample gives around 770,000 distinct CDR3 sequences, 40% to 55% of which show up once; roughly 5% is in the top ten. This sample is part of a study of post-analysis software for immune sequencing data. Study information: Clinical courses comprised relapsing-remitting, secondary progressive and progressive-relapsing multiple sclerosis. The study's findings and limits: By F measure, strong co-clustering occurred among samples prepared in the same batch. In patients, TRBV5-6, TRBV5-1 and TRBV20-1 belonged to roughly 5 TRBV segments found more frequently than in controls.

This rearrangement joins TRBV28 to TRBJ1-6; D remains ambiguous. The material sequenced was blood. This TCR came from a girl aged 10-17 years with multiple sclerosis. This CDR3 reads CASSPHEGLTYNSPLHF. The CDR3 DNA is TGTGCCAGCAGTCCCCATGAAGGGTTAACCTATAATTCACCCCTCCACTTT.